This record concerns one T cell receptor beta chain sequence. This sample was taken from a study of blood T cell repertoires in COVID-19. The CDR3 is 14 amino acids. Looked up from germline, CDR1 is MDHEN and CDR2 is SYDVKM. The V gene lost 3 bases and the J gene lost 6 bases, with 13 bases spanning the gap. TCRdb's copy holds only in-frame clones and misses some; the assay was immunoSEQ multiplex PCR. The table records some 98,000 clones, 80% of them present only once. Material: peripheral blood. The sequence derives from a human donor in a cohort sampled during active COVID-19. The J gene is TRBJ2-3, the V gene TRBV28; perhaps TRBD2 as D (7 bases). The CDR3 sequence is CASSLAGAADTQYF. The CDR3 DNA follows: TGTGCCAGCAGTTTGGCGGGGGCAGCGGATACGCAGTATTTT.